These 32 T cell receptor beta chains were all obtained from the same sample, sequenced in a study of synovial regulatory T cells in juvenile arthritis. Produced via immunoSEQ multiplex PCR; TCRdb's table is partial and in-frame only. The sample has about 2,500 clones. The synovial samples were synovial fluid, paired with peripheral blood from each active arthritis patient. Material: Treg cells from the synovium. These receptors were taken from a donor under 30 with juvenile idiopathic arthritis.

In terms of frequency, this clone is medium-sized. J is TRBJ1-2 and V is TRBV9; TCRdb outputs TRBD1, but without DNA this stays unchecked. Germline assignment: CDR1 SGDLS and CDR2 YYNGEE. The CDR3 is made up of 15 amino acids. The nucleotide record is missing. This chain's CDR3 is CASSVVGQGSYGYTF.

This clone is classed as medium-sized by frequency. CDR3 amino acids: CASSADRGRSYEQYF. The chain recombines TRBV6-1 with TRBJ2-7; TCRdb's D gene call, TRBD1, goes unchecked for lack of DNA. This CDR3 comprises 15 residues. Nucleotide data are not available. CDR1 is MNHNS and CDR2 is SASEGT in the germline V gene.

This clone is classed as medium-sized (0.01 to 0.1%) by frequency. The chain employs TRBV30 and TRBJ1-4; TCRdb proposes TRBD1, but this gene call is untestable without DNA. CDR3 length: 18 residues. The coding DNA is unavailable. Looked up from germline, CDR1 is GTSNPN and CDR2 is SVGIG (reference sequence). The CDR3 region is CAWSLGQVLWSANEKLFF.

Judged by frequency, this clone is medium-sized. This CDR3 reads CASSYVASGYNEQFF. The chain joins TRBV6-5 to TRBJ2-1; TCRdb selects TRBD2, and the lack of DNA leaves this call unchecked. Germline V gives CDR1 MNHEY, CDR2 SVGAGI. This CDR3 region has 15 residues. The DNA sequence is not available.

This clone is labeled medium-sized (0.01 to 0.1%) based on frequency. The genes are TRBV6-5 and TRBJ2-7. The CDR3 is 16 amino acids. No DNA is listed. Germline CDR1 and CDR2: MNHEY and SVGAGI. CDR3 sequence: CASSWSRRRGSYEQYF.

This clone counts as medium-sized by frequency. The V call is TRBV5-1, the J call TRBJ2-7. CDR3 length: 12 amino acids. No DNA is listed. The germline V gene has CDR1 SGHRS and CDR2 YFSETQ. The CDR3 reads CASSWVGYEQYF.

This clone is called medium-sized based on its frequency. V gene TRBV11-3 combines with J gene TRBJ1-6; the D call of TRBD1 rests on TCRdb alone, since no DNA is present to check it. This CDR3 region has 14 residues. The DNA is not on file. The germline V gene encodes CDR1 SGHNT and CDR2 YENEEA. The CDR3 loop is CASSLGQGGSPLHF. Full variable domain (missing parts from reference TRBV11-3 and TRBJ1-6): EAGVVQSPRYKIIEKKQPVAFWCNPISGHNTLYWYLQNLGQGPELLIRYENEEAVDDSQLPKDRFSAERLKGVDSTLKIQPAELGDSAVYLCASSLGQGGSPLHFGNGTRLTVT.

By frequency, this clone is medium-sized. This sequence joins TRBV5-1 and TRBJ2-2; there is no DNA to check the TCRdb D call of TRBD1. Germline CDR1 is SGHRS and CDR2 is YFSETQ. The CDR3 is made up of 14 amino acids. Only the protein is on record. CDR3 amino acids: CASSPGTNTGELFF.

By frequency, this clone is medium-sized. This chain uses TRBV19 with TRBJ1-2; TCRdb indicates TRBD1, and absent DNA this call remains unverified. Germline values: CDR1 LNHDA, CDR2 SQIVND (reference sequence). CDR3 length equals 18 residues. The DNA sequence is not available. The CDR3 sequence: CASSIDRLGTGGYYGYTF.

In terms of frequency, this clone is medium-sized. The CDR3 region is CASSEGQIAYAEAFF. J is TRBJ1-1 and V is TRBV6-1; the TCRdb D gene call, TRBD1, has no DNA to confirm it. In germline, CDR1 is MNHNS, CDR2 SASEGT. The CDR3 runs to 15 residues. There is no recorded DNA.

Measured by frequency, this clone is medium-sized. The J gene is TRBJ2-7, the V gene TRBV10-3; as DNA is missing, the TRBD2 call by TCRdb cannot be tested. This CDR3 region has 14 residues. There is no recorded DNA. Germline lookup yields CDR1 ENHRY and CDR2 SYGVKD. CDR3 amino acids: CAISFTSGGYEQYF.

Its frequency marks this clone as medium-sized (0.01 to 0.1%). The genes are TRBV6-1 and TRBJ1-3. The CDR3 totals 13 residues. No DNA is given. Germline CDR1 is MNHNS and CDR2 is SASEGT. CDR3 sequence: CASSGGNRNTIYF.

Its frequency marks this clone as medium-sized. V usage is TRBV5-1 and J usage is TRBJ2-3; TCRdb returns TRBD1, unconfirmable since there is no DNA. This CDR3 comprises 12 residues. No DNA has been recorded. Germline V gene lookup returns CDR1 SGHRS and CDR2 YFSETQ. The CDR3: CASSLGWDKWYF. Full variable domain (remainder filled in from reference TRBV5-1 and TRBJ2-3): KAGVTQTPRYLIKTRGQQVTLSCSPISGHRSVSWYQQTPGQGLQFLFEYFSETQRNKGNFPGRFSGRQFSNSRSEMNVSTLELGDSALYLCASSLGWDKWYFGPGTRLTVL.

This clone is identified as medium-sized (0.01 to 0.1%) from frequency. The CDR3 sequence is CASSLALRASGIDTQYF. This chain links TRBV4-2 with TRBJ2-3; TCRdb's D gene call, TRBD2, goes unchecked for lack of DNA. Per the germline V gene, CDR1 is LGHNA and CDR2 is YNFKEQ. The length of the CDR3 is 17 residues. No DNA was logged.

According to its frequency, this clone is medium-sized. The rearrangement joins TRBV19 to TRBJ1-5; without DNA, the TCRdb call of TRBD1 cannot be checked. The CDR3 is made up of 15 amino acids. DNA was not recorded. From germline, CDR1 is LNHDA and CDR2 SQIVND (reference sequence). CDR3 protein: CASSANRVGNQPQHF.

This clone is labeled medium-sized based on frequency. The chain has TRBV10-3 and TRBJ2-7; TCRdb's assignment of TRBD1 cannot be checked, as there is no DNA. The CDR3 spans 13 residues. No DNA is listed. The V gene's germline CDR1 is ENHRY and CDR2 SYGVKD. The CDR3 is CAISEVRGYEQYF.

This clone is identified as medium-sized from frequency. The chain is built from TRBV29-1 and TRBJ2-2; TCRdb proposes TRBD1, but this gene call is untestable without DNA. This CDR3 contains 15 residues. Only the protein sequence is given. CDR1 is SQVTM and CDR2 is ANQGSEA in the germline V gene. The CDR3 loop reads CSGKGQGANTGELFF.

This clone is deemed medium-sized by its frequency. The chain links TRBV12-5 to TRBJ2-2. Germline CDR1 is LGHNT and CDR2 is FRNRAP. This CDR3 has 13 residues. No nucleotide data were recorded. The CDR3 loop is CASGLVRSGELFF.

Judged by frequency, this clone is medium-sized. This rearrangement joins TRBV7-8 to TRBJ2-2; TCRdb calls TRBD2, which cannot be checked without DNA. The length of the CDR3 is 17 residues. The DNA is not on file. Per the germline V gene, CDR1 is SGHVS and CDR2 is FQNEAQ. This CDR3 reads CASSLTRRVGGTGELFF.

This clone is labeled medium-sized based on frequency. This chain uses TRBV6-1 with TRBJ2-1; the TCRdb D gene call, TRBD1, has no DNA to confirm it. This CDR3 spans 15 amino acids. The entry carries no DNA sequence. Germline V gene sequence: CDR1 MNHNS, CDR2 SASEGT. The CDR3 loop is CASSPGTGGNNEQFF.

According to its frequency, this clone is medium-sized. The rearrangement joins TRBV30 to TRBJ2-6; TCRdb names TRBD1, which stays unverified in the absence of DNA. This CDR3 is built from 14 residues. No coding sequence is recorded. Germline V lookup: CDR1 GTSNPN, CDR2 SVGIG (reference sequence). The CDR3 is CAWSVHSGANVLTF.

This clone is labeled medium-sized based on frequency. This chain links TRBV4-2 with TRBJ2-5; TCRdb outputs TRBD1, but without DNA this stays unchecked. Germline-derived CDR1 and CDR2 are LGHNA and YNFKEQ. The CDR3 loop spans 16 amino acids. No DNA is recorded. The CDR3 protein is CASSPRTGGWQETQYF.

This clone shows up as medium-sized by frequency. The rearrangement links TRBV5-1 to TRBJ2-6; absent DNA, TCRdb's TRBD1 call cannot be checked. The CDR3 spans 15 residues. The record lacks a DNA sequence. The germline CDR1 and CDR2 sequences are SGHRS and YFSETQ. The CDR3 sequence: CASSLDSSGANVLTF.

This clone counts as medium-sized by frequency. The chain has TRBV5-1 and TRBJ2-7; TCRdb calls TRBD1, which cannot be checked without DNA. The CDR3 runs to 14 residues. No DNA was logged. Germline CDR1 and CDR2: SGHRS and YFSETQ. The CDR3 here is CASSSRVSAYEQYF.

This clone registers medium-sized (0.01 to 0.1%) by frequency. The chain links TRBV5-1 to TRBJ2-3; TCRdb picks TRBD2, but there is no DNA to check that call. This CDR3 region has 15 residues. No DNA is given. CDR1 and CDR2 from the germline V gene are SGHRS and YFSETQ. CDR3 loop: CASSWMTSGTDTQYF.

This clone is classed as medium-sized by frequency. The chain carries TRBV5-1 and TRBJ2-3; the D gene TCRdb calls, TRBD1, cannot be checked with no DNA. The CDR3 length is 12 residues. The protein alone is recorded here. The germline gives CDR1 SGHRS, CDR2 YFSETQ. The CDR3 is CASSLEAGGQYF.

Measured by frequency, this clone is medium-sized. This rearrangement joins TRBV19 to TRBJ1-1; as DNA is missing, the TRBD1 call by TCRdb cannot be tested. This CDR3 spans 15 amino acids. No DNA is listed. Germline values: CDR1 LNHDA, CDR2 SQIVND (reference sequence). CDR3 region: CASSRSGAGTTEAFF.

This clone is labeled medium-sized based on frequency. The V call is TRBV7-9, the J call TRBJ2-3; TCRdb selects TRBD2, and the lack of DNA leaves this call unchecked. The CDR3 is made up of 17 amino acids. The DNA is not on file. The V gene's germline CDR1 is SEHNR and CDR2 FQNEAQ (reference sequence). CDR3 protein: CASSRRVSGTLTDTQYF.

By frequency, this clone is medium-sized (0.01 to 0.1%). The chain recombines TRBV21-1 with TRBJ1-1; as DNA is missing, the TRBD1 call by TCRdb cannot be tested. TRBV21-1 is marked as a pseudogene. This CDR3 region has 14 residues. No DNA accompanies this entry. The CDR3 reads CASSYYREDTEAFF.

This clone shows up as medium-sized by frequency. The rearrangement links TRBV4-2 to TRBJ1-5; without DNA, the TCRdb call of TRBD1 cannot be checked. The CDR3 has 16 residues. No DNA sequence was recorded. Germline V gene data show CDR1 as LGHNA and CDR2 as YNFKEQ. The CDR3 reads CASSQDLGTGNQPQHF.

This clone registers medium-sized by frequency. The chain joins TRBV5-1 to TRBJ2-7; there is no DNA to check the TCRdb D call of TRBD1. This CDR3 is built from 14 residues. DNA is not recorded here. From germline, CDR1 is SGHRS and CDR2 YFSETQ. The CDR3 here is CASRGQGLSYEQYF. Together with reference TRBV5-1 and TRBJ2-7, the CDR3 gives the full variable domain: KAGVTQTPRYLIKTRGQQVTLSCSPISGHRSVSWYQQTPGQGLQFLFEYFSETQRNKGNFPGRFSGRQFSNSRSEMNVSTLELGDSALYLCASRGQGLSYEQYFGPGTRLTVT.

Considering frequency, this clone is medium-sized. The chain uses TRBV4-2 and TRBJ1-1; TCRdb lists TRBD1, though no DNA is available to test this call. Germline V gene sequence: CDR1 LGHNA, CDR2 YNFKEQ. CDR3 size: 14 residues. DNA for this receptor is not on file. The CDR3 loop reads CASSRDNMNTEAFF.